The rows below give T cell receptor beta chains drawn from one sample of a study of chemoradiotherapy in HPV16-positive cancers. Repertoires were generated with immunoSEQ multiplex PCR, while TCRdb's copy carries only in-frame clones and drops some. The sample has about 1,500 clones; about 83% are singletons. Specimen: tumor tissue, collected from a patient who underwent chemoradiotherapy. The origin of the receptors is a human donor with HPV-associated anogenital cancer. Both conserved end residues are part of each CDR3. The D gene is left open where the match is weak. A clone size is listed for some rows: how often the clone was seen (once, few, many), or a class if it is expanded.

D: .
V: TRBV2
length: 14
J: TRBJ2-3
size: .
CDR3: CAAVGATLTDTQYF

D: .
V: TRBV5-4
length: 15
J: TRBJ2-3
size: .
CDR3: CASSTLEARTDTQYF

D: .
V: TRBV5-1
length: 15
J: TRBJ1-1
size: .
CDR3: CASSIFAGGDTEAFF

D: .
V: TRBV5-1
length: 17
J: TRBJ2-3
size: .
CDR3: CASSSPTRDTVYGTQYF

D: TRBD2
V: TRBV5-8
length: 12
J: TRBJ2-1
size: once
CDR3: CASSLVLAGLFF

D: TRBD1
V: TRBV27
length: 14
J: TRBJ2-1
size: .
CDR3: CASRLGTGYNEQFF

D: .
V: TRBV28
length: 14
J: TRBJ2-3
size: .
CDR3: CASSQAQTRDTQYF

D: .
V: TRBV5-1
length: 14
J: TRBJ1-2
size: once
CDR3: CASSLGQINYGYTF

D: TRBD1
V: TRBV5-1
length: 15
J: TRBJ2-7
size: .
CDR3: CASSLQEQGAHEQYF

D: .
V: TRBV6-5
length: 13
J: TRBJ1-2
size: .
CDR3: CASRVNGLYGYTF

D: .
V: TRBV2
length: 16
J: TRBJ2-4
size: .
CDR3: CASSERKGEAKNIQYF

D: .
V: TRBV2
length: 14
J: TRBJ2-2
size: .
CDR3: CASSASHYTGELFF

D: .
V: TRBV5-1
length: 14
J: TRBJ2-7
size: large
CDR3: CASSLEGPVYEQYF

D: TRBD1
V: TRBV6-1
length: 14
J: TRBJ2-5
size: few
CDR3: CASSMGQFQETQYF

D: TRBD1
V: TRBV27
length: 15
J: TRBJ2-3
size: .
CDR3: CASSLDRAGTDTQYF

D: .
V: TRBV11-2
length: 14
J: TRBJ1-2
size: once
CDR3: CASSLDVGGTGYTF

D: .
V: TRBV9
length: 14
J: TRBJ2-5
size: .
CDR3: CASSVADGIETQYF

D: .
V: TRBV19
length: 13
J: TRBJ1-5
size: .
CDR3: CASSILPDQPQHF

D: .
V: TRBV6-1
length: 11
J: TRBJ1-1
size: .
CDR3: CASSEGTEAFF

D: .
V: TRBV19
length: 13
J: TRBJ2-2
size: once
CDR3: CASTRADTGELFF

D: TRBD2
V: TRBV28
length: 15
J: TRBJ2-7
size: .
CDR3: CASSFIAGGIGEQYF

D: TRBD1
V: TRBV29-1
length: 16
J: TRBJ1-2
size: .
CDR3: CSVEDLRDRENYGYTF

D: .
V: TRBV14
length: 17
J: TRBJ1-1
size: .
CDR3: CASSQALDGALNTEAFF

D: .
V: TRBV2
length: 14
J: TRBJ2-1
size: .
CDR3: CASKREMSVHEQFF

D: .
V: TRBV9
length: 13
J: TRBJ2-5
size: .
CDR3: CASSLGPGETQYF

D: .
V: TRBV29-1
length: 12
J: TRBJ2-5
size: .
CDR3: CSVELAGETQYF

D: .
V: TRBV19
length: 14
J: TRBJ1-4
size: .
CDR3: CASSIRQGGEKLFF

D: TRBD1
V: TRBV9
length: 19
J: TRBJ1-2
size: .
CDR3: CASSVGLKDRGKSGYGYTF

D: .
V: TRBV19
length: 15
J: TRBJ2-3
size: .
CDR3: CASSALAGVSDTQYF

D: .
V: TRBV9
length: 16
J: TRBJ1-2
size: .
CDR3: CASSSPRGANSAGYTF

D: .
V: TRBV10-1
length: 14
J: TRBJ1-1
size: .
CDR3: CASSESGDYTEAFF